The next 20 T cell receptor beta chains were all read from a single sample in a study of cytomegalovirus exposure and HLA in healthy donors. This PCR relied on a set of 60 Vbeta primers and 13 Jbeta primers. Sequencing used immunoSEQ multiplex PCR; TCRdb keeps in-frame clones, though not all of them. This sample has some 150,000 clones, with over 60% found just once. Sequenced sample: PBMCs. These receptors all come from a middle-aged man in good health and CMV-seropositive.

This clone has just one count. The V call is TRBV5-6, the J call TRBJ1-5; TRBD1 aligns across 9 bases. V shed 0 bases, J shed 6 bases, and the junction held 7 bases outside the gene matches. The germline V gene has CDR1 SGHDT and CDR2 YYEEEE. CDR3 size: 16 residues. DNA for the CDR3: TGTGCCAGCAGCTTGGCCGAACAGGGGGCGGGTCAGCCCCAGCATTTT. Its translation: CASSLAEQGAGQPQHF.

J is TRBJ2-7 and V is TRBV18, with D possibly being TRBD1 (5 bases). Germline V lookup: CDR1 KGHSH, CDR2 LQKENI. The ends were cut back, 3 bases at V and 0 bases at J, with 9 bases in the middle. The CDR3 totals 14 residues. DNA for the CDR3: TGTGCCAGCTCACCCCAGGGAAACTCCTACGAGCAGTACTTC. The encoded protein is CASSPQGNSYEQYF.

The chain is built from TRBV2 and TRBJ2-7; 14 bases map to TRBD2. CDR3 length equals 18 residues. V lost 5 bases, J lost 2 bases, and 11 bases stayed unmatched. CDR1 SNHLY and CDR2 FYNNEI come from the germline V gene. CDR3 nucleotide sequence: TGTGCCAGCAGTCGGGGGGGACTAGCGGGAGTAATCCCCTACGAGCAGTACTTC. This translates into CASSRGGLAGVIPYEQYF.

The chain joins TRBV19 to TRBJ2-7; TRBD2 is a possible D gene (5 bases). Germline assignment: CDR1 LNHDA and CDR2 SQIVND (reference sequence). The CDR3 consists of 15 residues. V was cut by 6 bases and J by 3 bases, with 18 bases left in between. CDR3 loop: CASSLSGTLYYEQYF. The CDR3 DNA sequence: TGTGCCAGTAGCCTAAGCGGAACCCTTTACTACGAGCAGTACTTC.

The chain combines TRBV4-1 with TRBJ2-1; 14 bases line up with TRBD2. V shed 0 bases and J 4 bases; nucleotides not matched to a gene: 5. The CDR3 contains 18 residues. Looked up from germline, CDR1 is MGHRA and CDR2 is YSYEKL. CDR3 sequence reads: CASSQDRTSGGLYNEQFF. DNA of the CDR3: TGCGCCAGCAGCCAAGATCGGACTAGCGGGGGGCTATACAATGAGCAGTTCTTC.

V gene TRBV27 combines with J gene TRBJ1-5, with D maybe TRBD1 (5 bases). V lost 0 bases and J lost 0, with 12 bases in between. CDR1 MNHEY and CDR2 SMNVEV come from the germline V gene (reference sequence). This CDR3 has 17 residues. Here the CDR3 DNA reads TGTGCCAGCAGTTTATCGGTAGGGGATATTAGCAATCAGCCCCAGCATTTT. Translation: CASSLSVGDISNQPQHF.

CDR3 region: CASSPPGGGRDTEAFF. The CDR3 DNA reads TGTGCCAGCTCACCGCCGGGAGGCGGCAGGGACACTGAAGCTTTCTTT. This chain joins TRBV18 and TRBJ1-1; the D gene is possibly TRBD1 (5 bases). Germline V CDR1 and CDR2: KGHSH, LQKENI. Trimming pared 3 bases from V and 3 bases from J, leaving 17 bases between. The CDR3 runs to 16 residues. The entire variable domain, with the rest obtained from reference TRBV18 and TRBJ1-1, is as follows: NAGVMQNPRHLVRRRGQEARLRCSPMKGHSHVYWYRQLPEEGLKFMVYLQKENIIDESGMPKERFSAEFPKEGPSILRIQQVVRGDSAAYFCASSPPGGGRDTEAFFGQGTRLTVV.

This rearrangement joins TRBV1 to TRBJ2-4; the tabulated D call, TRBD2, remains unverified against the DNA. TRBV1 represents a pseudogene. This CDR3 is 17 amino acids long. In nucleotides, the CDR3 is TGCACCAGCAGCCAACCAGGACTAGCGGGGGATCGGAACATTCAGTACTTC. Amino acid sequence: CTSSQPGLAGDRNIQYF.

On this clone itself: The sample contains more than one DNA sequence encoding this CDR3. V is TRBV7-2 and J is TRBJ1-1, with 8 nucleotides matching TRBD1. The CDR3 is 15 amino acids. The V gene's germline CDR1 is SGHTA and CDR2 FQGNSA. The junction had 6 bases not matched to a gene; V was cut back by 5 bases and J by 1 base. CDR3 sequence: CASSLAGTGNTEAFF. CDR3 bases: TGTGCCAGCAGCCTTGCCGGGACAGGGAACACTGAAGCTTTCTTT.

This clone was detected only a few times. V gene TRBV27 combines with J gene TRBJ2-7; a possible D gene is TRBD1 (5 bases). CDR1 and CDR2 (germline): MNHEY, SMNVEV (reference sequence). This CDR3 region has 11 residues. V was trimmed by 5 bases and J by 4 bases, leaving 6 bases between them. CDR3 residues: CASSRGYEQYF. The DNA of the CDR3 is TGTGCCAGCAGTAGGGGTTACGAGCAGTACTTC.

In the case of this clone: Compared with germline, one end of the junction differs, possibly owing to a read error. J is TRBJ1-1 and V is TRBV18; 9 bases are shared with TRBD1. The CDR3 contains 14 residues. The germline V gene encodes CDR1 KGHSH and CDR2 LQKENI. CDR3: CASSPGQGNPEAFF. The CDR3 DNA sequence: TGTGCCAGCTCACCCGGACAGGGGAACCCTGAAGCTTTCTTT. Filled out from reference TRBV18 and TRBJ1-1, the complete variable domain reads NAGVMQNPRHLVRRRGQEARLRCSPMKGHSHVYWYRQLPEEGLKFMVYLQKENIIDESGMPKERFSAEFPKEGPSILRIQQVVRGDSAAYFCASSPGQGNPEAFFGQGTRLTVV.

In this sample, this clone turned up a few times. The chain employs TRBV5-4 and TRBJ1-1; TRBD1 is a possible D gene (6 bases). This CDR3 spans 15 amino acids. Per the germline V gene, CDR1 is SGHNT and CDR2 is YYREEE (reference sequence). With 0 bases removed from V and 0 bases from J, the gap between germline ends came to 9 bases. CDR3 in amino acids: CASSLATGLNTEAFF. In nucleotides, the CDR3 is TGTGCCAGCAGCTTGGCCACAGGGCTGAACACTGAAGCTTTCTTT.

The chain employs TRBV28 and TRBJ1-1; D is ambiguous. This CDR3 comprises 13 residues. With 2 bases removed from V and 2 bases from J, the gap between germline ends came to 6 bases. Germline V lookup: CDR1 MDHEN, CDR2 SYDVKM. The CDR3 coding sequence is TGTGCCAGCAGTTTAACACCTAACACTGAAGCTTTCTTT. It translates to CASSLTPNTEAFF.

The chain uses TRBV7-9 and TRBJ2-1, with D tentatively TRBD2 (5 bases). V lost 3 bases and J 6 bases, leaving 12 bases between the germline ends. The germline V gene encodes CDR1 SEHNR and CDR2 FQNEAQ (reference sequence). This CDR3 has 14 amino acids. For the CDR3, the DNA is TGTGCCAGCAGCTTTTACGGGGAGTTCAATGAGCAGTTCTTC. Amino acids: CASSFYGEFNEQFF. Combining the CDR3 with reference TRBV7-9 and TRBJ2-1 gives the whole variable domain DTGVSQNPRHKITKRGQNVTFRCDPISEHNRLYWYRQTLGQGPEFLTYFQNEAQLEKSRLLSDRFSAERPKGSFSTLEIQRTEQGDSAMYLCASSFYGEFNEQFFGPGTRLTVL.

CDR3 bases: TGTGCCAGCAGCTTGACGAGCGGCCTCACAGATACGCAGTATTTT. Protein: CASSLTSGLTDTQYF. V and J are TRBV7-9 and TRBJ2-3, with D tentatively TRBD2 (5 bases). Germline lookup yields CDR1 SEHNR and CDR2 FQNEAQ (reference sequence). V lost 3 bases and J 2 bases, leaving 12 bases between the germline ends. The CDR3 runs to 15 residues. Drawing the rest from reference TRBV7-9 and TRBJ2-3, the complete variable domain is DTGVSQNPRHKITKRGQNVTFRCDPISEHNRLYWYRQTLGQGPEFLTYFQNEAQLEKSRLLSDRFSAERPKGSFSTLEIQRTEQGDSAMYLCASSLTSGLTDTQYFGPGTRLTVL.

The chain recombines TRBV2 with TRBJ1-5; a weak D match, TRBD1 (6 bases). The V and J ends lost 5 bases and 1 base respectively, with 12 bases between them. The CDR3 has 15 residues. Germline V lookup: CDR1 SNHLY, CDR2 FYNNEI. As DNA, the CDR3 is TGTGCCAGCAGTTTACAGGGAGGGAGCAATCAGCCCCAGCATTTT. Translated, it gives CASSLQGGSNQPQHF.

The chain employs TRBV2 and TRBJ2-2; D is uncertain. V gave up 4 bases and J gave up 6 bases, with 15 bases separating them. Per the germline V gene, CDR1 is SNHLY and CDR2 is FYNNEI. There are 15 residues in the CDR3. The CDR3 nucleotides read TGTGCCAGCAGTGCGCCGGGTCAATTCGCCGGGGAGCTGTTTTTT. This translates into CASSAPGQFAGELFF.

CDR3 in DNA: TGTGCCAGCGACACGGGGGGTGTGAACACTGAAGCTTTCTTT. Its protein is CASDTGGVNTEAFF. The chain joins TRBV6-6 to TRBJ1-1; a weak D match, TRBD1 (5 bases). Germline V gives CDR1 MNHNY, CDR2 SVGAGI (reference sequence). The germline V and J ends were trimmed by 8 bases and 0 bases, with 13 bases remaining between them. This CDR3 region has 14 residues.

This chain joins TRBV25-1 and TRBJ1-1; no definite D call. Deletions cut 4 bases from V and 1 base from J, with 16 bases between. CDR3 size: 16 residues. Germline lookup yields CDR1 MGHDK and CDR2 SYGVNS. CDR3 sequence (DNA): TGTGCCAGCAGTGGCCTTGCACCTCCGGGGAACACTGAAGCTTTCTTT. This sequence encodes CASSGLAPPGNTEAFF.

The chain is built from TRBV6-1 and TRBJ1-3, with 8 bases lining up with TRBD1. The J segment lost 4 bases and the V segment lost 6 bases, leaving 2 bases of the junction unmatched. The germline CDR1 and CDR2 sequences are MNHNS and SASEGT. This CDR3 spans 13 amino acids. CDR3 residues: CASRQGGGNTIYF. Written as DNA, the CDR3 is TGTGCCAGCAGACAGGGGGGCGGAAACACCATATATTTT.